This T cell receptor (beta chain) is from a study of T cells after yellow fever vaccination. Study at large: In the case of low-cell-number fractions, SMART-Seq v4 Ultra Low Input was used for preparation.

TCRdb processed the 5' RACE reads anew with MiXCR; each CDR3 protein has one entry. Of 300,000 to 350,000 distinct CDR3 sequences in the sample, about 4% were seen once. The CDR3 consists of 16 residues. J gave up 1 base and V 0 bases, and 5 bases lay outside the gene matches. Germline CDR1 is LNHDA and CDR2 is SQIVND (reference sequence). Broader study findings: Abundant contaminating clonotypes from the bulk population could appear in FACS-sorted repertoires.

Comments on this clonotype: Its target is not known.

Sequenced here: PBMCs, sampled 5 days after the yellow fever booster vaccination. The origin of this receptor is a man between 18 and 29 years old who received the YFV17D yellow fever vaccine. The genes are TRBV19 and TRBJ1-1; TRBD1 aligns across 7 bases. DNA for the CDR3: TGTGCCAGTAGTATAGACCCGGGACAGCCGAACACTGAAGCTTTCTTT. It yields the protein CASSIDPGQPNTEAFF.